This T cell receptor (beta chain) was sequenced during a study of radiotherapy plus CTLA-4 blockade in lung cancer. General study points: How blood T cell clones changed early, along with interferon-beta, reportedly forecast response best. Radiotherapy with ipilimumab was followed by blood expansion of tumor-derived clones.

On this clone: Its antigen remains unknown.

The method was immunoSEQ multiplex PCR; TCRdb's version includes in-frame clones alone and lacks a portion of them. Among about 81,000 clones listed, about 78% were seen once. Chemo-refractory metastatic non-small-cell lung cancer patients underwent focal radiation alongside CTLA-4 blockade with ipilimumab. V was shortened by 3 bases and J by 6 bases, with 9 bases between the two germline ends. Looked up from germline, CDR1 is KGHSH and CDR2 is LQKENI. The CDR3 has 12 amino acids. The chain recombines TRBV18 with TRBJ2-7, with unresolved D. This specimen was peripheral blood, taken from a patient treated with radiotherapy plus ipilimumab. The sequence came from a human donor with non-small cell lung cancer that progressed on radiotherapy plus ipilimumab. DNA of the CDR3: TGTGCCAGCTCACCGCGAGAAGCCGAGCAGTACTTC. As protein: CASSPREAEQYF.